This T cell receptor (beta chain) was sequenced in a study of OX40 agonist ivuxolimab in advanced cancers. Context from the whole study: Ivuxolimab was a fully human IgG2 agonistic monoclonal antibody targeting the costimulatory receptor OX40 (CD134). The purpose of peripheral TCRbeta sequencing was to test whether ivuxolimab changed TCR sequence diversity and led to clonal T-cell expansion. Intravenous ivuxolimab was administered to patients every 2 weeks at six dose levels: 0.01, 0.1, 0.3, 1.5, 3 and 10 mg/kg. In the dose-escalation cohort, 82.7% of patients were male, and the mean age was around 60 years, with a range of about 20 to 79. Prior anti-PD-1, anti-PD-L1 or anti-CTLA-4 therapy was permitted, and approximately 41% of dose-escalation patients had received checkpoint inhibitors. The paper covers the monotherapy dose-escalation part of the phase I ivuxolimab trial, which included N ≈ 50 patients. Among the roughly 52 dose-escalation patients, around 20 had hepatocellular carcinoma, roughly 15 melanoma, 9 renal cell carcinoma and 9 head and neck cancer. Partial responses were achieved by three dose-escalation patients, of whom one had hepatocellular carcinoma and two had cutaneous melanoma.

Genomic DNA was isolated from the sorted cells so that the TCRbeta CDR3 region could be sequenced. The immunoSEQ Assay was used to sequence the TCRbeta CDR3 regions. The source is immuneACCESS, and TCRdb retained only in-frame sequences with V and J called. Part of the clones is not carried over; for the studies checked, unresolved V genes explain less than half of this, and the remainder is unexplained. The sample table lists some 70,000 clones, 75% to 90% of them with a count of one. The ten biggest clones cover roughly 8.2% of the sample. Looking up the germline V gene yields CDR1 KGHSH and CDR2 LQKENI. The cysteine opens and the phenylalanine closes a CDR3 of 15 amino acids. The only DNA kept is the CDR3, 45 bases in frame from the first base. Ends trimmed: V by 4 bases, J by 0 bases; bases unmatched to a gene: 2. What the authors observed across the whole study: Clonal expansion of both CD4+ and CD8+ blood T cells was observed from baseline to week 6 at doses 0.1 to 3.0 mg/kg. In the 0.1-3.0 mg/kg groups, partial responders were among the patients with the lowest normalized peripheral clonal expansion, particularly in CD8+ T cells. Low levels of normalized T-cell clonal expansion were also seen in some patients who did not respond. After ivuxolimab, expanded clones were on average more numerous among CD8+ T cells than among CD4+ T cells. The antigen specificity of the peripheral T cells that underwent clonal expansion was not determined.

The trial excluded patients who had a history of autoimmune disease or were on systemic immunosuppression. Peripheral blood for TCR sequencing was collected from all dose cohorts at baseline, on cycle 4 day 1, and on cycle 7 day 1. Samples came from an open-label, multicenter, first-in-human phase I dose-escalation trial of ivuxolimab. Adults with locally advanced or metastatic melanoma, renal cell, hepatocellular, or head and neck squamous cell carcinoma were enrolled in the trial. Before TCR sequencing, CD4+ T cells and CD8+ T cells from peripheral blood were sorted into separate populations. On this clone: Its antigen remains undetermined. No much larger clone exists at a distance of one base, and base qualities are not known.

This specimen consisted of CD4+ or CD8+ T cells sorted from blood, obtained in a trial of the OX40 agonist ivuxolimab. This clonotype originated in an adult with an advanced solid tumor such as melanoma, head and neck, liver or kidney cancer. This chain is built from TRBV18 and TRBJ2-2, with 7 middle bases fitting TRBD1. In nucleotide form, the sequence is TGTGCCAGCTCACAAGGGACAGCGAACACCGGGGAGCTGTTTTTT. Its translation is CASSQGTANTGELFF.